Below, 25 T cell receptor beta chains from the same sample are listed, as sequenced in a study of OX40 agonist ivuxolimab in advanced cancers. The assay was immunoSEQ multiplex PCR, and TCRdb's table has in-frame clones only and misses some. The table has 90,000 to 100,000 clones, less than 90% seen once. The sequencing used CD4+ or CD8+ T cells sorted from blood, collected in a trial of the OX40 agonist ivuxolimab. These receptors all stem from an adult with an advanced solid tumor such as melanoma, head and neck, liver or kidney cancer.

This clone has only one observation. This chain joins TRBV7-9 and TRBJ1-5; D is unresolved. The V gene's germline CDR1 is SEHNR and CDR2 FQNEAQ (reference sequence). With 2 bases removed from V and 2 bases from J, the gap between germline ends came to 10 bases. The CDR3 contains 15 residues. CDR3 sequence reads: CASSLTGLGNQPQHF. Written as DNA, the CDR3 is TGTGCCAGCAGCTTAACTGGGCTCGGCAATCAGCCCCAGCATTTT. Based on the CDR3 plus reference TRBV7-9 and TRBJ1-5, the full variable domain is DTGVSQNPRHKITKRGQNVTFRCDPISEHNRLYWYRQTLGQGPEFLTYFQNEAQLEKSRLLSDRFSAERPKGSFSTLEIQRTEQGDSAMYLCASSLTGLGNQPQHFGDGTRLSIL.

This chain links TRBV30 with TRBJ2-5; TRBD1 aligns across 7 bases. Germline CDR1 and CDR2: GTSNPN and SVGIG (reference sequence). CDR3 length: 13 amino acids. V was clipped by 1 base and J by 5 bases; unmatched bases: 4. DNA of the CDR3: TGTGCCTGGAGTGAGGGGGCCGGGGAGACCCAGTACTTC. Its translation is CAWSEGAGETQYF.

With respect to this clone: One end of the junction varies from germline; a read error may be responsible. The chain carries TRBV6-6 and TRBJ1-1; no reliable D call. Germline values: CDR1 MNHNY, CDR2 SVGAGI (reference sequence). The CDR3 totals 11 residues. Here the CDR3 DNA reads TGTGCCATCAGTGAGTACACTGAAGCTTTCTTT. The encoded protein is CAISEYTEAFF.

The CDR3 is CAWSEGGRNTGELFF. Here the CDR3 DNA reads TGTGCCTGGAGTGAAGGAGGGAGGAACACCGGGGAGCTGTTTTTT. The chain combines TRBV30 with TRBJ2-2, with a possible D match to TRBD2 (6 bases). The CDR3 contains 15 residues. The V end lost 1 base, the J end lost 1 base, and 10 bases lay between the germline ends. CDR1 GTSNPN and CDR2 SVGIG come from the germline V gene (reference sequence).

The chain has TRBV11-1 and TRBJ1-1; a possible D gene is TRBD1 (6 bases). From germline, CDR1 is SGHAT and CDR2 FQDESV (reference sequence). The V end was cut by 5 bases, the J end by 1 base, with 8 bases between. The CDR3 spans 13 residues. CDR3 bases: TGTGCCAGCAGCCAAGGGGGGAACACTGAAGCTTTCTTT. Protein: CASSQGGNTEAFF. Full variable domain (missing parts from reference TRBV11-1 and TRBJ1-1): EAEVAQSPRYKITEKSQAVAFWCDPISGHATLYWYRQILGQGPELLVQFQDESVVDDSQLPKDRFSAERLKGVDSTLKIQPAELGDSAMYLCASSQGGNTEAFFGQGTRLTVV.

The chain employs TRBV6-5 and TRBJ2-3, with D perhaps matching TRBD2 (6 bases). This CDR3 is built from 13 residues. V was shortened by 6 bases and J by 0 bases, with 7 bases between the two germline ends. Germline V lookup: CDR1 MNHEY, CDR2 SVGAGI. CDR3 DNA sequence: TGTGCCAGCAGGGGGACTAGCACAGATACGCAGTATTTT. Its protein product is CASRGTSTDTQYF.

The chain employs TRBV7-3 and TRBJ2-3, with TRBD2 matching 8 bases. The CDR3 has 15 residues. Trimming cost V 4 bases and J 6 bases; bases outside gene matches: 9. Germline V gene data show CDR1 as SGHTA and CDR2 as FQGTGA. The DNA for the CDR3 is TGTGCCAGCAGCTCCCACGGGAGGGCCCCCGATACGCAGTATTTT. Protein product: CASSSHGRAPDTQYF.

This sequence joins TRBV5-1 and TRBJ1-2, with D maybe TRBD1 (5 bases). This CDR3 is built from 14 residues. CDR1 SGHRS and CDR2 YFSETQ come from the germline V gene. Deletions cut 4 bases from V and 5 bases from J, with 15 bases between. Here the CDR3 reads CASSPDPGGYGYTF. The CDR3 nucleotides read TGCGCCAGCAGCCCGGACCCTGGGGGGTATGGCTACACCTTC. The complete variable domain, with remaining parts taken from reference TRBV5-1 and TRBJ1-2, reads KAGVTQTPRYLIKTRGQQVTLSCSPISGHRSVSWYQQTPGQGLQFLFEYFSETQRNKGNFPGRFSGRQFSNSRSEMNVSTLELGDSALYLCASSPDPGGYGYTFGSGTRLTVV.

For this clone: The junction does not match germline at one end; this may be a read error. V is TRBV28 and J is TRBJ1-6; tentatively, D is TRBD1 (5 bases). Germline loops: CDR1 MDHEN, CDR2 SYDVKM. This CDR3 has 13 residues. CDR3 DNA: TGTGCCAGCAGTATCCGGGACGCCCCAGAGGGTGACTTT. Translating it yields CASSIRDAPEGDF.

The rearrangement links TRBV19 to TRBJ1-5; 9 nucleotides agree with TRBD1. In germline, CDR1 is LNHDA, CDR2 SQIVND (reference sequence). The CDR3 extends over 17 amino acids. Losses at the gene ends were 6 bases for V and 5 bases for J; bases not matched to a gene: 14. CDR3 coding DNA: TGTGCCAGTAGAAGGGGACAGGGCGTTGGAGGTGATCAGCCCCAGCATTTT. Protein sequence: CASRRGQGVGGDQPQHF.

In nucleotides, the CDR3 is TGTGCTAGTGGTACCCTGAACACTGAAGCTTTCTTT. Translation: CASGTLNTEAFF. This chain joins TRBV12-5 and TRBJ1-1, with D unclear. Germline V lookup: CDR1 LGHNT, CDR2 FRNRAP. The CDR3 has 12 residues. With 5 bases removed from V and 0 bases from J, the gap between germline ends came to 4 bases.

The V call is TRBV2, the J call TRBJ2-3; 8 bases match TRBD2. Losses at the gene ends were 6 bases for V and 4 bases for J; bases not matched to a gene: 3. Germline V lookup: CDR1 SNHLY, CDR2 FYNNEI. The CDR3 extends over 13 amino acids. The CDR3 spells CASRERESDTQYF. CDR3 DNA sequence: TGTGCCAGCAGGGAGCGGGAGTCAGATACGCAGTATTTT.

The V gene is TRBV10-3, the J gene TRBJ2-2; 7 bases map to TRBD2. With V trimmed by 10 bases and J by 6 bases, 11 bases remained unmatched. Per germline, CDR1 ENHRY and CDR2 SYGVKD. The CDR3 covers 14 residues. The CDR3 loop reads CATRPGGRPGELFF. CDR3 DNA: TGTGCCACCAGACCGGGGGGACGACCCGGGGAGCTGTTTTTT.

In its sample, this clone was seen once. The chain employs TRBV19 and TRBJ1-2; 9 positions agree with TRBD1. The CDR3 runs 14 residues. In germline, CDR1 is LNHDA, CDR2 SQIVND (reference sequence). J lost 5 bases, V lost 5 bases, and 6 bases had no gene match. The CDR3 spells CASSAWDREYGYTF. The CDR3 DNA is TGTGCCAGTAGTGCTTGGGACAGGGAATATGGCTACACCTTC.

This chain uses TRBV29-1 with TRBJ1-2, with 8 bases aligning to TRBD1. The V segment lost 4 bases and the J segment 2 bases; nucleotides outside the gene matches: 0. The germline V gene encodes CDR1 SQVTM and CDR2 ANQGSEA. The CDR3 has 12 amino acids. Here the CDR3 DNA reads TGCAGCGTTGGGACAGGGAACTATGGCTACACCTTC. Protein product: CSVGTGNYGYTF.

This clone was recorded only once. The chain has TRBV7-2 and TRBJ2-7; 7 nucleotides match TRBD1. Germline values: CDR1 SGHTA, CDR2 FQGNSA. The CDR3 sequence is 13 residues long. Germline trimming cut 2 bases from V and 3 bases from J; bases unmatched to any gene: 1. This chain's CDR3 is CASSLTGDYEQYV. Here the CDR3 DNA reads TGTGCCAGCAGCTTAACAGGGGACTACGAGCAGTACGTC.

The genes are TRBV2 and TRBJ2-2; possible D gene TRBD1, 6 bases. This CDR3 comprises 13 residues. Germline lookup yields CDR1 SNHLY and CDR2 FYNNEI. Trimming cost V 6 bases and J 5 bases, with 10 bases left between them. The CDR3 sequence: CASRQGETGELFF. The CDR3 bases are TGTGCCAGCAGACAGGGAGAGACCGGGGAGCTGTTTTTT.

The gene calls are TRBV29-1 and TRBJ1-1; D gene unclear. Germline loops: CDR1 SQVTM, CDR2 ANQGSEA. This CDR3 comprises 13 residues. V was cut by 0 bases and J by 4 bases, with 9 bases left in between. CDR3 sequence: CSVEEWSGTEAFF. The CDR3 nucleotides are TGCAGCGTTGAAGAATGGTCCGGCACTGAAGCTTTCTTT. Using reference TRBV29-1 and TRBJ1-1 for the parts outside the CDR3, the full variable domain is SAVISQKPSRDICQRGTSLTIQCQVDSQVTMMFWYRQQPGQSLTLIATANQGSEATYESGFVIDKFPISRPNLTFSTLTVSNMSPEDSSIYLCSVEEWSGTEAFFGQGTRLTVV.

The CDR3 coding sequence is TGTGCCAGCAGCTTAACTAGCAGATCCTACGAGCAGTACGTC. Amino acid sequence: CASSLTSRSYEQYV. The rearrangement links TRBV7-9 to TRBJ2-7; tentatively, D is TRBD2 (6 bases). This CDR3 comprises 14 residues. Trimming shortened V by 2 bases and J by 1 base, and 9 bases separated the two germline ends. The V gene's germline CDR1 is SEHNR and CDR2 FQNEAQ (reference sequence).

The sample holds a few counts of this clone. For the CDR3, the DNA is TGCGCCAGCAGCGGGGATCTGTTGGGAGGGGAGGCTTTCTTT. The encoded protein is CASSGDLLGGEAFF. The chain combines TRBV5-1 with TRBJ1-1; weak D call: TRBD1 (5 bases). The CDR3 is 14 amino acids. Germline V lookup: CDR1 SGHRS, CDR2 YFSETQ. V shed 4 bases and J shed 11 bases, with 21 bases lying between them.

For the CDR3, the DNA is TGTGCCAGCTCCCTCCTCCTAGCGGGAGGTGGGGGAAATGAGCAGTTCTTC. It encodes CASSLLLAGGGGNEQFF. The chain links TRBV18 to TRBJ2-1; 11 bases align to TRBD2. Looked up from germline, CDR1 is KGHSH and CDR2 is LQKENI. CDR3 length: 17 amino acids. Trimming took 6 bases from V and 7 from J; bases not matched to a gene: 14.

This clone was picked up one time. J is TRBJ2-6 and V is TRBV6-5; no reliable D call. V was clipped by 7 bases and J by 1 base, with 5 bases between them. Germline CDR1 and CDR2: MNHEY and SVGAGI. The CDR3 is 13 residues long. CDR3 in amino acids: CASNPSGANVLTF. As DNA, the CDR3 is TGTGCCAGCAACCCATCTGGGGCCAACGTCCTGACTTTC.

V and J are TRBV2 and TRBJ2-1; no clear D gene. This CDR3 has 14 residues. Deletions cut 4 bases from V and 9 bases from J, with 16 bases between. Per the germline V gene, CDR1 is SNHLY and CDR2 is FYNNEI. The CDR3 loop is CASSVRLPRPEQFF. DNA for the CDR3: TGTGCCAGCAGTGTAAGGCTTCCCCGTCCTGAGCAGTTCTTC.

The genes are TRBV9 and TRBJ1-3; no firm D call. Trimming removed 3 bases at V and 11 bases at J, with 6 bases between. This CDR3 is built from 10 residues. In germline, CDR1 is SGDLS, CDR2 YYNGEE. CDR3 nucleotides: TGTGCCAGCAGCGCCAACCCCATATATTTT. Translating it yields CASSANPIYF.

The chain carries TRBV28 and TRBJ1-5; D not certain. The CDR3 has 13 amino acids. In germline, CDR1 is MDHEN, CDR2 SYDVKM. V lost 4 bases to trimming and J lost 10 bases, with 14 bases between them. CDR3 coding DNA: TGTGCCAGCAGTTCCGGGCCCCGGGGACCCCAGCATTTT. Encoded protein: CASSSGPRGPQHF.